These 5 T cell receptor beta chains originate from one sample sequenced in a study of cytomegalovirus exposure and HLA in healthy donors. The PCR made use of 60 Vbeta and 13 Jbeta primers. Only in-frame clones appear in the TCRdb table, and some are missing; sequencing was by immunoSEQ multiplex PCR. The profile covers 150,000 to 200,000 clones, with 80% to 85% appearing a single time and approximately 2% taken by the ten largest. The sequencing sample was made of PBMCs. The receptors originated from a young woman in good health and CMV-seronegative.

The chain links TRBV28 to TRBJ2-4; 12 bases are a match to TRBD1. The germline CDR1 and CDR2 sequences are MDHEN and SYDVKM. The CDR3 length is 18 residues. V was pared by 4 bases and J by 1 base, with 8 bases of the junction left unmatched. CDR3 bases: TGTGCCAGCAGTTGGTGGGACAGGGGGCAGGTGGCCAAAAACATTCAGTACTTC. Translation gives CASSWWDRGQVAKNIQYF. The full variable domain, rest sourced from reference TRBV28 and TRBJ2-4, is DVKVTQSSRYLVKRTGEKVFLECVQDMDHENMFWYRQDPGLGLRLIYFSYDVKMKEKGDIPEGYSVSREKKERFSLILESASTNQTSMYLCASSWWDRGQVAKNIQYFGAGTRLSVL.

This chain links TRBV7-2 with TRBJ2-7; weak D call: TRBD2 (5 bases). V lost 5 bases to trimming and J lost 2 bases, with 13 bases between them. This CDR3 has 14 amino acids. Germline V gives CDR1 SGHTA, CDR2 FQGNSA. CDR3 nucleotide sequence: TGTGCCAGCAGCCAAACCGAGGGCCCCTACGAGCAGTACTTC. Protein sequence: CASSQTEGPYEQYF.

The rearrangement links TRBV7-2 to TRBJ1-2; D is uncertain. The CDR3 loop spans 13 amino acids. V was trimmed by 5 bases and J by 2 bases, leaving 9 bases between them. Germline-derived CDR1 and CDR2 are SGHTA and FQGNSA. The CDR3 sequence is CASSAQRNYGYTF. The CDR3 bases are TGTGCCAGCAGCGCACAAAGAAACTATGGCTACACCTTC.

This clone was seen only a few times. The rearrangement uses TRBV5-1 and TRBJ1-1; 9 bases line up with TRBD1. This CDR3 has 15 residues. The V and J ends lost 1 base and 4 bases, in that order; junction bases with no gene match: 5. Germline V gene lookup returns CDR1 SGHRS and CDR2 YFSETQ. The CDR3 DNA reads TGCGCCAGCAGCTTGACAGGGGGCGGGAGCACTGAAGCTTTCTTT. It is translated as CASSLTGGGSTEAFF.

The rearrangement uses TRBV4-3 and TRBJ2-2, with TRBD2 matching over 8 bases. This CDR3 is built from 16 residues. The junction had 4 bases not matched to a gene; V was cut back by 1 base and J by 3 bases. Germline CDR1 is LGHNA and CDR2 is YSLEER. The CDR3 reads CASSQAGRGDTGELFF. The CDR3 bases are TGCGCCAGCAGCCAAGCCGGGAGGGGGGACACCGGGGAGCTGTTTTTT.